This T cell receptor beta chain was identified in a study of technical replicates of blood from a handful of donors. CDR3 size: 16 residues. The germline gives CDR1 SGHNT, CDR2 YENEEA. Trimming took 5 bases from V and 4 from J; bases not matched to a gene: 13. The method was immunoSEQ multiplex PCR; TCRdb's version includes in-frame clones alone and lacks a portion of them. The sample shows some 80,000 clones, roughly nine tenths of them seen only once. Input material: T cells isolated from PBMCs. The TCR was taken from a human donor in good health. The rearrangement uses TRBV11-3 and TRBJ2-5, with 7 bases matching TRBD1. The CDR3 spells CASSLPRGTVGETQYF. The CDR3 bases are TGTGCCAGCAGCCTACCCCGAGGGACAGTAGGAGAGACCCAGTACTTC.